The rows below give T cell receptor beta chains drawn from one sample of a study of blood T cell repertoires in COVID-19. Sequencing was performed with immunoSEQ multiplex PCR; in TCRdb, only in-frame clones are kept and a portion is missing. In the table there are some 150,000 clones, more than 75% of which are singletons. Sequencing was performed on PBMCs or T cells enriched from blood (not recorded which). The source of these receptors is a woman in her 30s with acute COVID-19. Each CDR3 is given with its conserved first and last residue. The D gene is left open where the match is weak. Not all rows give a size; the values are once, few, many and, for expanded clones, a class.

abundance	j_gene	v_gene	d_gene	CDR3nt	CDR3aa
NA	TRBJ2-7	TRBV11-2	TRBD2	TGTGCCAGCAGCTTAGACCGATCTAGCGGGAGCTACGAGCAGTACTTC	CASSLDRSSGSYEQYF
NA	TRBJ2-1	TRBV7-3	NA	TGTGCCAGCAGCCCCCTGGGCAGGGAATACAATGAGCAGTTCTTC	CASSPLGREYNEQFF
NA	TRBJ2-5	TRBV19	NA	TGTGCCAGTAGTATAGGGGGCAGTGCGCAAGAGACCCAGTACTTC	CASSIGGSAQETQYF
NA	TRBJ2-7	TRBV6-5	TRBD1	TGTGCCAGCGGGAAGGGGGCGCGGAACGAGCAGTACTTC	CASGKGARNEQYF
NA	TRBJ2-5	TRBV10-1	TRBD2	TGCGCCAGCAATAAGAGCGGGAGGGACCCATGGGAGACCCAGTACTTC	CASNKSGRDPWETQYF
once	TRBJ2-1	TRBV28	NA	TGTGCCAGCAGTTTGCTCGGGATGAAGCAGTTCTTC	CASSLLGMKQFF
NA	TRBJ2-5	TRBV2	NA	TGTGCCAGCAGTGAAGACAGGGAGGAGACCCAGTACTTC	CASSEDREETQYF
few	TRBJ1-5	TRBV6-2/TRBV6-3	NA	TGTGCCAGCAGTTCGACAGCGAATCAGCCCCAGCATTTT	CASSSTANQPQHF
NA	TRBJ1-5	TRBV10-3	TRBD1	TGTGCCATCAGTGAGGGGACAGAGAGCGGCAATCAGCCCCAGCATTTT	CAISEGTESGNQPQHF
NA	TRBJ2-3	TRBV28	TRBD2	TGTGCCAGCAGTCTAACTAGCGTAGACACAGATACGCAGTATTTT	CASSLTSVDTDTQYF
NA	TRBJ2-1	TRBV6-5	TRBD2	TGTGCCAGCCAACTTTCTGAGCGGGAACCCAATGAGCAGTTCTTC	CASQLSEREPNEQFF
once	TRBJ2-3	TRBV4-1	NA	TGCGCCAGCAGCCCTCGCACAGATACGCAGTATTTT	CASSPRTDTQYF
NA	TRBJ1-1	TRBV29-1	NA	TGCAGCGGGGGGCGGGAAGCGAACACTGAAGCTTTCTTT	CSGGREANTEAFF
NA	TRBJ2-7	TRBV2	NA	TGTGCCAGCAGTGAAGAAGCCGGAGCCTACGAGCAGTATTTC	CASSEEAGAYEQYF
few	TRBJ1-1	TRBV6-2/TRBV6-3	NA	TGTGCCAGCAGTACTGGATCGGCAGACATGAACACTGAAGCTTTCTTT	CASSTGSADMNTEAFF
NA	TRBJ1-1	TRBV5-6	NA	TGTGCCAGCAGCTTGGCCGCGATGAACACTGAAGCTTTCTTT	CASSLAAMNTEAFF
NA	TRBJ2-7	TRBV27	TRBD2	TGTGCCAGCAGCCTCGAACTAGCGGCAGACGAGCAGTACTTC	CASSLELAADEQYF